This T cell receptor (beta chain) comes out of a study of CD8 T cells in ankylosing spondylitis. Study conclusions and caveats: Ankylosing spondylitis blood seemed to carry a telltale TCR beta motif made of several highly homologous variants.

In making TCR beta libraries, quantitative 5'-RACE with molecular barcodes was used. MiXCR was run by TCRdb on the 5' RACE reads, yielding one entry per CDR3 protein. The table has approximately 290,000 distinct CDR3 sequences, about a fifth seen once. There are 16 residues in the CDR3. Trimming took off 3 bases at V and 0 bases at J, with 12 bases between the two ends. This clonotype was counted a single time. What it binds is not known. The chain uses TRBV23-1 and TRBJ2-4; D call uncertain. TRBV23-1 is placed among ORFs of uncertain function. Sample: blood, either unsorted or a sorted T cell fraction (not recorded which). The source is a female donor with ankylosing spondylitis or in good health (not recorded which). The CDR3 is CASSHHEDLAKNIQYF. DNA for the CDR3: TGCGCCAGCAGTCACCACGAAGACTTAGCCAAAAACATTCAGTACTTC.